One sample yielded the 10 T cell receptor beta chains listed below, sequenced in a study of T cells in Graves' hyperthyroidism and ophthalmopathy. Researchers amplified the TCR beta CDR3 regions from RNA transcripts. Using the HTBI primer set, a first-round RT-PCR was run on the TCR CDR3. TCRdb fed the multiplex PCR reads into MiXCR, producing one record per CDR3 protein. This sample has about 350,000 distinct CDR3 sequences, with 15% to 20% found just once. Sequencing used blood. The receptors derive from a woman between 40 and 50 years old with Graves' ophthalmopathy.

This clonotype showed up many times. The gene calls are TRBV7-9 and TRBJ2-7; D might be TRBD2 (6 bases). Trimming took off 1 base at V and 1 base at J, with 11 bases between the two ends. The V gene's germline CDR1 is SEHNR and CDR2 FQNEAQ (reference sequence). The length of the CDR3 is 15 residues. The CDR3 region has the DNA TGTGCCAGCAGCTTAGAGGTGACTAGTTCCTACGAGCAGTACTTC. Translation: CASSLEVTSSYEQYF.

This clonotype was observed at least ten times. The chain links TRBV7-8 to TRBJ2-7; no firm D call. The V and J ends lost 5 bases and 0 bases respectively, with 8 bases between them. This CDR3 is 13 amino acids long. Germline CDR1 is SGHVS and CDR2 is FQNEAQ. The CDR3 region has the DNA TGTGCCAGCAGCGGGGTAAGCTCCTACGAGCAGTACTTC. Amino acids: CASSGVSSYEQYF.

This clonotype appeared many times. This chain uses TRBV19 with TRBJ1-1; 7 nucleotides match TRBD1. The junction had 19 bases not matched to a gene; V was cut back by 10 bases and J by 5 bases. Germline assignment: CDR1 LNHDA and CDR2 SQIVND (reference sequence). There are 16 residues in the CDR3. Here the CDR3 DNA reads TGTGCCACCCAGGACATGCAGGGGGGGCGGAGTACTGAAGCTTTCTTT. The encoded protein is CATQDMQGGRSTEAFF.

This clonotype appeared many times. The chain combines TRBV29-1 with TRBJ2-7, with 11 bases matching TRBD1. V shed 5 bases, J shed 2 bases, and the junction held 2 bases outside the gene matches. Germline CDR1 SQVTM, CDR2 ANQGSEA. The CDR3 length is 13 residues. As DNA, the CDR3 is TGCAGCGTTCCGGGACAGGGGGCCTACGAGCAGTACTTC. Translating it yields CSVPGQGAYEQYF.

This clonotype was detected a few times. The chain joins TRBV10-3 to TRBJ2-7, with a tentative D call TRBD2 (6 bases). Trimming took off 6 bases at V and 7 bases at J, with 19 bases between the two ends. The CDR3 has 14 residues. The germline V gene has CDR1 ENHRY and CDR2 SYGVKD. CDR3 loop: CAIRPGDRYVEQYF. The CDR3 DNA reads as TGTGCCATCAGGCCGGGGGACCGGTATGTGGAGCAGTACTTC.

The chain couples TRBV5-6 to TRBJ2-7, with 11 bases lining up with TRBD1. Germline V lookup: CDR1 SGHDT, CDR2 YYEEEE. The CDR3 runs 16 residues. Trimming took 0 bases from V and 3 from J; bases not matched to a gene: 5. The CDR3 spells CASSLGTGTGGYEQYF. In DNA, the CDR3 is TGTGCCAGCAGCTTGGGAACCGGGACAGGGGGCTACGAGCAGTACTTC.

Turning to this clonotype: The junction departs from germline at one end; a sequencing error may be responsible. The V and J genes are TRBV11-2 and TRBJ2-7; tentatively, D is TRBD2 (6 bases). Germline V gene data show CDR1 as SGHAT and CDR2 as FQNNGV. The length of the CDR3 is 14 residues. CDR3 amino acids: CASSLELAWYEQSF. CDR3 bases: TGTGCCAGCAGCCTGGAACTAGCTTGGTACGAGCAGTCCTTC.

This clonotype was counted ten times or more. The chain is built from TRBV19 and TRBJ1-2; D gene ambiguous. Trimming cost V 4 bases and J 8 bases, with 14 bases left between them. CDR1 LNHDA and CDR2 SQIVND come from the germline V gene (reference sequence). The CDR3 has 13 amino acids. CDR3 bases: TGTGCCAGTAGTACCGGGCTTGTTGCAGGCTACACCTTC. The encoded protein is CASSTGLVAGYTF.

V gene TRBV18 combines with J gene TRBJ2-7; TRBD2 agrees at 13 bases. Germline CDR1 reads KGHSH; CDR2 reads LQKENI. The junction had 2 bases not matched to a gene; V was cut back by 3 bases and J by 3 bases. CDR3 length: 15 residues. CDR3 region: CASSPWTSGGYEQYF. Here the CDR3 DNA reads TGTGCCAGCTCACCGTGGACTAGCGGGGGCTACGAGCAGTACTTC.

This clonotype was detected many times. V is TRBV6-2 or TRBV6-3 and J is TRBJ2-7; 7 bases map to TRBD1. The germline V gene has CDR1 MNHEY and CDR2 SVGEGT. V was pared by 2 bases and J by 3 bases, with 10 bases of the junction left unmatched. This CDR3 region has 16 residues. Here the CDR3 DNA reads TGTGCCAGCAGTTACCCCCCGGGACAGAGAAACTACGAGCAGTACTTC. This gives the protein CASSYPPGQRNYEQYF.